Presented here are 27 T cell receptor beta chains from one specimen sequenced in a study of cytomegalovirus exposure and HLA in healthy donors. 60 Vbeta and 13 Jbeta primers were used in PCR. Using immunoSEQ multiplex PCR, the repertoire was profiled, and TCRdb retains in-frame clones only, with some absent. The sample contains about 170,000 clones, around 84% of which appear only once. The sample comprised PBMCs. The origin of the receptors is a boy aged 2 to 9 in good health and CMV-seronegative.

The chain recombines TRBV18 with TRBJ1-2, with D tentatively TRBD1 (5 bases). This CDR3 has 13 amino acids. Germline lookup yields CDR1 KGHSH and CDR2 LQKENI. The ends were cut back, 3 bases at V and 8 bases at J, with 13 bases in the middle. Here the CDR3 reads CASSPREGLGYTF. The CDR3 region has the DNA TGTGCCAGCTCACCCAGGGAAGGATTGGGCTACACCTTC.

The chain uses TRBV13 and TRBJ2-2; 9 bases agree with TRBD2. After removal of 4 bases from V and 6 bases from J, the junction contained 6 bases not matched to a gene. CDR3 size: 15 residues. Looked up from germline, CDR1 is PRHDT and CDR2 is FYEKMQ (reference sequence). The CDR3 DNA sequence: TGTGCCAGCAGCTCCAGCGGGAGGTCCCCCGGGGAGCTGTTTTTT. Its protein is CASSSSGRSPGELFF. Together with reference TRBV13 and TRBJ2-2, the CDR3 gives the full variable domain: AAGVIQSPRHLIKEKRETATLKCYPIPRHDTVYWYQQGPGQDPQFLISFYEKMQSDKGSIPDRFSAQQFSDYHSELNMSSLELGDSALYFCASSSSGRSPGELFFGEGSRLTVL.

The J gene is TRBJ2-3, the V gene TRBV10-1; possible D gene TRBD1, 7 bases. CDR3 length: 17 residues. The germline gives CDR1 WNHNN, CDR2 SYGVQD (reference sequence). Between the trimmed V and J ends, which lost 3 bases and 3 bases, there was a span of 19 bases. CDR3 coding DNA: TGCGCCAGCAGTGATACAGGGGAGGTGGAGGCGACAGATACGCAGTATTTT. This translates into CASSDTGEVEATDTQYF.

The rearrangement joins TRBV6-1 to TRBJ2-5; the D gene is possibly TRBD2 (5 bases). The CDR3 consists of 14 residues. Looked up from germline, CDR1 is MNHNS and CDR2 is SASEGT. Trimming took off 8 bases at V and 1 base at J, with 14 bases between the two ends. CDR3 protein: CASYRGLAQETQYF. CDR3 nucleotides: TGTGCCAGCTACCGCGGACTGGCCCAAGAGACCCAGTACTTC.

The V and J genes are TRBV28 and TRBJ2-1; TRBD2 matches 7 bases. Per germline, CDR1 MDHEN and CDR2 SYDVKM. CDR3 length: 18 amino acids. V lost 3 bases to trimming and J lost 8 bases; unmatched junction nucleotides: 19. This CDR3 reads CASSLPFRGGSKLYEQFF. In DNA, the CDR3 is TGTGCCAGCAGTTTGCCCTTTAGGGGCGGGAGCAAGCTGTATGAGCAGTTCTTC.

The rearrangement links TRBV2 to TRBJ2-1, with a tentative D call TRBD2 (5 bases). Germline V gene sequence: CDR1 SNHLY, CDR2 FYNNEI. Trimming stripped 4 bases from V and 4 bases from J, with 8 bases between. This CDR3 comprises 13 residues. The chain's CDR3 is CASSVTRYNEQFF. CDR3 coding DNA: TGTGCCAGCAGTGTTACTAGATACAATGAGCAGTTCTTC.

This chain uses TRBV19 with TRBJ1-1, with 9 bases lining up with TRBD1. V trimming: 5 bases; J trimming: 7 bases; junction bases outside the gene matches: 8. This CDR3 contains 14 residues. Germline assignment: CDR1 LNHDA and CDR2 SQIVND (reference sequence). The CDR3 DNA follows: TGTGCCAGTAGTCCTGGGACAGGGATCGATGAAGCTTTCTTT. This gives the protein CASSPGTGIDEAFF.

CDR3 nucleotides: TGTGCCAGCAGCACCCAGAGCGGGAGGGCCGGTTACAATGAGCAGTTCTTC. This gives the protein CASSTQSGRAGYNEQFF. The genes are TRBV7-6 and TRBJ2-1, with TRBD2 matching 10 bases. This CDR3 is 17 amino acids long. Trimming at V came to 5 bases and at J to 4 bases, leaving 11 bases not matched to a gene. From germline, CDR1 is SGHVS and CDR2 FNYEAQ.

V is TRBV6-6 and J is TRBJ2-1, with D unresolved. This CDR3 region has 12 residues. From germline, CDR1 is MNHNY and CDR2 SVGAGI (reference sequence). Trimming removed 8 bases from V and 4 bases from J, with 9 bases in between. CDR3 loop: CASSEVYNEQFF. The CDR3 coding sequence is TGTGCCAGCTCTGAGGTTTACAATGAGCAGTTCTTC.

The chain has TRBV19 and TRBJ1-2; a weak D match, TRBD1 (6 bases). Trimming shortened V by 3 bases and J by 4 bases, and 12 bases separated the two germline ends. The CDR3 totals 14 residues. Germline lookup yields CDR1 LNHDA and CDR2 SQIVND (reference sequence). CDR3 bases: TGTGCCAGTAGTATTTTGGACAGTGCCTATGGCTACACCTTC. It specifies CASSILDSAYGYTF.

V and J are TRBV5-1 and TRBJ2-5; 11 nucleotides align to TRBD2. This CDR3 comprises 15 residues. Germline CDR1 reads SGHRS; CDR2 reads YFSETQ. The V gene end was trimmed by 5 bases and the J gene end by 3 bases; junction bases not matched to a gene: 6. Here the CDR3 reads CASRPLAGDKETQYF. The CDR3 nucleotides are TGCGCCAGCAGACCACTAGCGGGAGATAAAGAGACCCAGTACTTC.

The rearrangement links TRBV28 to TRBJ1-1, with 10 nucleotides matching TRBD1. This CDR3 is built from 16 residues. V gave up 5 bases and J gave up 0 bases; unmatched junction bases: 6. From germline, CDR1 is MDHEN and CDR2 SYDVKM. As DNA, the CDR3 is TGTGCCAGCAGTGGGGACAGGGGAGCAATGAACACTGAAGCTTTCTTT. Its translation is CASSGDRGAMNTEAFF.

This clone was counted only a few times. The genes are TRBV10-3 and TRBJ1-5, with 10 bases that match TRBD1. The germline CDR1 and CDR2 sequences are ENHRY and SYGVKD. J lost 3 bases, V lost 0 bases, and 2 bases had no gene match. The CDR3 contains 16 residues. Written as DNA, the CDR3 is TGTGCCATCAGTGAGTCCGGGACAGGGGCCAATCAGCCCCAGCATTTT. Translation gives CAISESGTGANQPQHF.

V and J are TRBV28 and TRBJ2-3; possibly TRBD1 for D (5 bases). This CDR3 is built from 16 residues. Germline values: CDR1 MDHEN, CDR2 SYDVKM. The V and J ends lost 5 bases and 1 base respectively, with 16 bases between them. The chain's CDR3 is CASSAPTVTGTDTQYF. The CDR3 region has the DNA TGTGCCAGCAGTGCCCCGACAGTTACAGGCACAGATACGCAGTATTTT.

The chain couples TRBV4-1 to TRBJ2-5; the D gene is possibly TRBD2 (5 bases). V was cut by 5 bases and J by 5 bases, with 12 bases left in between. Germline V lookup: CDR1 MGHRA, CDR2 YSYEKL. The CDR3 runs to 13 residues. The CDR3 bases are TGCGCCAGCAGCGTCGTTGTAGCGGAGACCCAGTACTTC. As protein: CASSVVVAETQYF.

The chain is built from TRBV5-1 and TRBJ2-2, with D unclear. Trimming cost V 4 bases and J 0 bases, with 13 bases left between them. The CDR3 extends over 16 amino acids. CDR1 SGHRS and CDR2 YFSETQ come from the germline V gene. The CDR3 protein is CASSHLQRANTGELFF. In DNA, the CDR3 is TGCGCCAGCAGCCATCTACAGAGAGCGAACACCGGGGAGCTGTTTTTT.

The V and J genes are TRBV5-6 and TRBJ1-2, with D unresolved. The CDR3 loop spans 14 amino acids. V lost 3 bases, J lost 8 bases, and 17 bases lay in between. The germline V gene has CDR1 SGHDT and CDR2 YYEEEE. In DNA, the CDR3 is TGTGCCAGCAGCTCCCTTGCGGCCTGGCGGGGCTACACCTTC. Residues: CASSSLAAWRGYTF.

The chain recombines TRBV5-1 with TRBJ1-5; TRBD1 matches 9 bases. V trimming: 5 bases; J trimming: 2 bases; junction bases outside the gene matches: 5. The CDR3 length is 15 residues. Looked up from germline, CDR1 is SGHRS and CDR2 is YFSETQ. The CDR3 nucleotides are TGCGCCAGCAGTACAGGGGGCGCGGGCAATCAGCCCCAGCATTTT. Its protein is CASSTGGAGNQPQHF.

The rearrangement links TRBV7-6 to TRBJ2-3, with TRBD2 as a possible D gene (6 bases). Trimming pared 0 bases from V and 4 bases from J, leaving 8 bases between. CDR1 and CDR2 (germline): SGHVS, FNYEAQ. The CDR3 has 14 amino acids. The CDR3 protein is CASSLAGGSDTQYF. DNA for the CDR3: TGTGCCAGCAGCTTAGCGGGAGGCTCAGATACGCAGTATTTT.

The chain recombines TRBV28 with TRBJ1-5, with D tentatively TRBD1 (6 bases). The CDR3 runs 15 residues. Germline V CDR1 and CDR2: MDHEN, SYDVKM. V lost 5 bases and J 3 bases, leaving 14 bases between the germline ends. CDR3 bases: TGTGCCAGCAGTCAGACAGGTTTTAACAATCAGCCCCAGCATTTT. Its protein product is CASSQTGFNNQPQHF.

V is TRBV6-5 and J is TRBJ1-1; tentatively, D is TRBD1 (5 bases). Germline CDR1 and CDR2: MNHEY and SVGAGI. This CDR3 is built from 15 residues. V was pared by 5 bases and J by 3 bases, with 16 bases between. The CDR3 region is CASSAKTASDTEAFF. CDR3 nucleotides: TGTGCCAGCAGTGCCAAGACAGCGTCGGACACTGAAGCTTTCTTT.

The CDR3 spells CASSLRLAGDSGETQYF. The DNA of the CDR3 is TGTGCCAGCAGTTTAAGGCTAGCGGGAGACTCCGGGGAGACCCAGTACTTC. The rearrangement joins TRBV27 to TRBJ2-5; TRBD2 matches 10 bases. Per the germline V gene, CDR1 is MNHEY and CDR2 is SMNVEV (reference sequence). Losses at the gene ends were 2 bases for V and 5 bases for J; bases not matched to a gene: 11. This CDR3 spans 17 amino acids.

V usage is TRBV25-1 and J usage is TRBJ1-1, with 7 bases matching TRBD1. Germline V gives CDR1 MGHDK, CDR2 SYGVNS. CDR3 size: 14 residues. Trimming cost V 1 base and J 4 bases; bases outside gene matches: 3. The DNA for the CDR3 is TGTGCCAGCAGTGAATTTCACAGGGGCACTGAAGCTTTCTTT. Translation: CASSEFHRGTEAFF.

This clone appeared a single time. The chain employs TRBV10-1 and TRBJ2-7; 11 bases align to TRBD1. The trim removed 6 bases at V and 0 bases at J, leaving 1 base unmatched. Looked up from germline, CDR1 is WNHNN and CDR2 is SYGVQD (reference sequence). The CDR3 length is 14 residues. The CDR3 DNA reads TGCGCCAGCAGCGGGACAGGGGGCTCCTACGAGCAGTACGTC. Protein product: CASSGTGGSYEQYV.

The rearrangement uses TRBV7-9 and TRBJ1-2; D uncertain. V lost 1 base and J lost 5, with 5 bases in between. Looked up from germline, CDR1 is SEHNR and CDR2 is FQNEAQ (reference sequence). There are 12 residues in the CDR3. The CDR3, as DNA: TGTGCCAGCAGCTTAGGGGAGTATGGCTACACCTTC. Protein product: CASSLGEYGYTF.

This clone was seen once. The gene calls are TRBV5-1 and TRBJ2-2; TRBD1 matches at 8 bases. Germline trimming cut 3 bases from V and 4 bases from J; bases unmatched to any gene: 8. CDR1 is SGHRS, CDR2 YFSETQ, per germline. CDR3 size: 16 residues. The CDR3 bases are TGCGCCAGCAGCTCGCTGACAGGGGAGGTCACCGGGGAGCTGTTTTTT. It yields the protein CASSSLTGEVTGELFF.

The V and J genes are TRBV5-4 and TRBJ2-2; D remains unclear. V was trimmed by 0 bases and J by 1 base, leaving 4 bases between them. This CDR3 is 14 amino acids long. From germline, CDR1 is SGHNT and CDR2 YYREEE (reference sequence). The CDR3 nucleotides read TGTGCCAGCAGCTTGGCCCTGAACACCGGGGAGCTGTTTTTT. Translation gives CASSLALNTGELFF.